This is a list of T cell receptor beta chains from one sample in a study of T cell responses to AZD1222 COVID-19 vaccine. Measured with immunoSEQ multiplex PCR; TCRdb has only the in-frame clones, and not every one. Among tens of thousands of clones listed, nearly 90% were seen once. Sequenced here: peripheral blood, sampled on day 0 of AZD1222 vaccination. The receptors stem from an adult in good health. The CDR3 runs from the conserved cysteine through the conserved F or W. A D gene is named only where the DNA matches it firmly. Expanded clones are given a class, and other clones once, few, many or no size at all.

clone size | J gene | D gene | V gene | CDR3 DNA | CDR3 protein
NA | TRBJ2-2 | TRBD1 | TRBV25-1 | TGTGCCAGCCCGGACAGGGCCACCGGGGAGCTGTTTTTT | CASPDRATGELFF
once | TRBJ2-3 | TRBD2 | TRBV19 | TGTGCCAGTAGTATAGAACCGGGACTAGCGGGGTCGACAGATACGCAGTATTTT | CASSIEPGLAGSTDTQYF
NA | TRBJ1-2 | NA | TRBV9 | TGTGCCAGCAGCACCCACAACGACTATGGCTACACCTTC | CASSTHNDYGYTF
NA | TRBJ1-6 | NA | TRBV19 | TGTGCCAGTGCCGTAGGGGGGGATTCACCCCTCCACTTT | CASAVGGDSPLHF
NA | TRBJ1-1 | NA | TRBV18 | TGTGCCAGCTCACCTGACCAGACTAACACTGAAGCTTTCTTT | CASSPDQTNTEAFF
NA | TRBJ2-3 | TRBD1 | TRBV6-5 | TGTGCCAGCAGAACGGGACAGGGTATTTTAGATACGCAGTATTTT | CASRTGQGILDTQYF
NA | TRBJ2-5 | TRBD2 | TRBV6-6 | TGTGCCAGCAGTTACTCGCGACTAGCTCGGGAGACCCAGTACTTC | CASSYSRLARETQYF
NA | TRBJ1-2 | NA | TRBV29-1 | TGCAGCGTCGGGACCCAGAACTATGGCTACACCTTC | CSVGTQNYGYTF
NA | TRBJ1-5 | TRBD1 | TRBV7-8 | TGTGCCAGCAGCATACGACAGGGAGGGGACAATCAGCCCCAGCATTTT | CASSIRQGGDNQPQHF
NA | TRBJ1-5 | NA | TRBV2 | TGTGCCAGCAGTGAATTGGGTGTAGGGGACCAGCCCCAGCATTTT | CASSELGVGDQPQHF
NA | TRBJ1-1 | NA | TRBV3-1/TRBV3-2 | TGTGCCAGCAGCCAAGAGGGATTAGGGGGTACTTTCTTT | CASSQEGLGGTFF
NA | TRBJ1-1 | NA | TRBV6-6 | TGTGCCAGCAGTTACAGCGGGGTCACTGAAGCTTTCTTT | CASSYSGVTEAFF
once | TRBJ2-7 | NA | TRBV2 | TGTGCCAGCAGTGCTGGACAGACCTACGAGCAGTACTTC | CASSAGQTYEQYF
few | TRBJ1-1 | NA | TRBV11-2 | TGTGCCAGCAGCTCGACGGGGCTTCATGAAGCTTTCTTT | CASSSTGLHEAFF
NA | TRBJ2-5 | NA | TRBV30 | TGTGCCTGGAGTCCCCGGGTTGGGCAAGAGACCCAGTACTTC | CAWSPRVGQETQYF
NA | TRBJ2-1 | NA | TRBV7-3 | TGTGCCAGCAGCTTAAAGGGAACAGTCAGCTCCTACAATGAGCAGTTCTTC | CASSLKGTVSSYNEQFF
NA | TRBJ1-1 | NA | TRBV5-6 | TGTGCCAGCAGGGGCTACTCATTGAACACTGAAGCTTTCTTT | CASRGYSLNTEAFF
NA | TRBJ2-3 | NA | TRBV4-3 | TGCGCCAGCAGCCAAGGGAGAGATACGCAGTATTTT | CASSQGRDTQYF
NA | TRBJ1-5 | NA | TRBV12-3/TRBV12-4 | TGTGCCAGCAGTTTAACTCAGCCCCAGCATTTT | CASSLTQPQHF
NA | TRBJ1-5 | NA | TRBV7-9 | TGTGCCAGCAGCTTAGAGTCGGGGGACCAGCCCCAGCATTTT | CASSLESGDQPQHF
NA | TRBJ1-4 | NA | TRBV15 | TGTGCCACCAGCAGAGATCCCCCCGCCAGCAAACTGTTTTTT | CATSRDPPASKLFF
NA | TRBJ1-4 | NA | TRBV6-2/TRBV6-3 | TGTGCCAGCAGTTACGAGGCTGAGACCGATGAAAAACTGTTTTTT | CASSYEAETDEKLFF
once | TRBJ1-4 | TRBD1 | TRBV19 | TGTGCCAGTTGGACAGGGCGGGAAGAAAAACTGTTTTTT | CASWTGREEKLFF
once | TRBJ1-4 | TRBD1 | TRBV14 | TGTGCCAGCAGCCAAGACGGGAGGGGGCATGAAAAACTGTTTTTT | CASSQDGRGHEKLFF
NA | TRBJ1-5 | NA | TRBV6-5 | TGTGCCAGCAGTTACGGCAGACTCCAGCCCCAGCATTTT | CASSYGRLQPQHF
NA | TRBJ2-5 | NA | TRBV20-1 | TGCAGTGCTAGTGTCAGGGGGGAAGAGACCCAGTACTTC | CSASVRGEETQYF
NA | TRBJ1-2 | NA | TRBV10-3 | TGTGCCATCAGTGAGTTTGGGATATCTGGCTACACCTTC | CAISEFGISGYTF
NA | TRBJ1-3 | NA | TRBV5-1 | TGCGCCAGCAGTTCGGACGGAGGAAACACCATATATTTT | CASSSDGGNTIYF
NA | TRBJ2-6 | NA | TRBV6-5 | TGTGCCAGCGTGAGCTCTGGGGCCAACGTCCTGACTTTC | CASVSSGANVLTF
NA | TRBJ2-5 | NA | TRBV2 | TGTGCCAGCAAAAGGGGACAAGAGACCCAGTACTTC | CASKRGQETQYF
NA | TRBJ1-2 | NA | TRBV9 | TGTGCCAGCAGCGTAGCCGGAGATAACAACTATGGCTACACCTTC | CASSVAGDNNYGYTF
NA | TRBJ2-2 | NA | TRBV29-1 | TGCAGCGTGTCGTGGGGGATTAACACCGGGGAGCTGTTTTTT | CSVSWGINTGELFF
NA | TRBJ2-3 | NA | TRBV12-5 | TGTGCTAGTGGCCGACTAGGGCTCAGCACAGATACGCAGTATTTT | CASGRLGLSTDTQYF
NA | TRBJ1-6 | NA | TRBV2 | TGTGCCAGCAGATATAATTCACCCCTCCACTTT | CASRYNSPLHF
NA | TRBJ2-1 | NA | TRBV11-2 | TGTGCCAGCAGCTTAGTACTTGCTACCTACAATGAGCAGTTCTTC | CASSLVLATYNEQFF
NA | TRBJ1-2 | TRBD1 | TRBV6-5 | TGTGCCAGCAGTTACTCGACAGGGGTGGATGGCTACACCTTC | CASSYSTGVDGYTF
NA | TRBJ1-4 | TRBD1 | TRBV4-1 | TGCGCCAGCAGCCGAACCGGGACAGGGGTTGAAAAACTGTTTTTT | CASSRTGTGVEKLFF
NA | TRBJ2-3 | NA | TRBV2 | TGTGCCAGCAAGGACGACAGTTACGGCACGCAGTATTTT | CASKDDSYGTQYF
NA | TRBJ1-2 | TRBD1 | TRBV18 | TGTGCCAGCTCACCGCAGAACAGGGGGCAAGGTGGCTACACCTTC | CASSPQNRGQGGYTF
few | TRBJ1-6 | TRBD1 | TRBV7-2 | TGTGCCAGCAGCCAAAGGGGACAGGCCCGTCGTAATTCACCCCTCCACTTT | CASSQRGQARRNSPLHF
NA | TRBJ1-2 | TRBD1 | TRBV4-1 | TGCGCCAGCAGCCAAGGAATTGGTCAGGGGGCGTATGGCTACACCTTC | CASSQGIGQGAYGYTF
NA | TRBJ1-4 | NA | TRBV5-6 | TGTGCCAGCAGCGGGGTAGTTGGGGAAAAACTGTTTTTT | CASSGVVGEKLFF
NA | TRBJ2-3 | TRBD2 | TRBV9 | TGTGCCAGCAGCGTAGGGGCTAGCGGGGCGAGGGATACGCAGTATTTT | CASSVGASGARDTQYF
few | TRBJ1-1 | NA | TRBV10-3 | TGTGCCATCAGTGAAGTAGGCACTGAAGCTTTCTTT | CAISEVGTEAFF
NA | TRBJ2-5 | NA | TRBV7-9 | TGTGCCAGCAGCTTATCCCTCTACGAGACCCAGTACTTC | CASSLSLYETQYF
NA | TRBJ2-7 | NA | TRBV15 | TGTGCCACCAGCAGAGTTCAGGGCTACGAGCAGTACTTC | CATSRVQGYEQYF
NA | TRBJ1-1 | NA | TRBV3-1/TRBV3-2 | TGTGCCAGCACGACGAGGGAGGACACTGAAGCTTTCTTT | CASTTREDTEAFF
few | TRBJ2-1 | TRBD2 | TRBV7-3 | TGTGCCAGCAGGAGGGGTCCGACTAGCCCAGACGGGAATGAGCAGTTCTTC | CASRRGPTSPDGNEQFF
NA | TRBJ2-7 | NA | TRBV5-1 | TGCGCCAGCAGCTTAGAAGTCGGTGAGCAGTACTTC | CASSLEVGEQYF
NA | TRBJ1-5 | NA | TRBV6-2/TRBV6-3 | TGTGCCAGCAGTAGAGGGACTGAGCAGCCCCAGCATTTT | CASSRGTEQPQHF
NA | TRBJ1-5 | NA | TRBV7-2 | TGTGCCAGCAGCTCTAGATTTTATCAGCCCCAGCATTTT | CASSSRFYQPQHF
NA | TRBJ1-4 | NA | TRBV4-1 | TGCGCCAGCAGCCAAGGTCTAGGGCAGACGGGGGAAAAACTGTTTTTT | CASSQGLGQTGEKLFF
NA | TRBJ2-7 | TRBD2 | TRBV7-8 | TGTGCCAGCAGCTTAGCGCTTGTCGGCGGGGGCTACGAGCAGTACTTC | CASSLALVGGGYEQYF
once | TRBJ2-5 | NA | TRBV6-5 | TGTGCCAGCAGTCCGAGTGGGAGGGAGACCCAGTACTTC | CASSPSGRETQYF
NA | TRBJ1-2 | NA | TRBV10-3 | TGTGCCATCAGTGAGTCGAACATTCGGCATGGCTACACCTTC | CAISESNIRHGYTF
NA | TRBJ1-1 | NA | TRBV5-4 | TGTGCCAGCAGCTTACAGAGTATGAACACTGAAGCTTTCTTT | CASSLQSMNTEAFF
NA | TRBJ1-1 | TRBD1 | TRBV7-3 | TGTGCCAGCAGCGCGGGACAGGGCGGGACTGAAGCTTTCTTT | CASSAGQGGTEAFF
NA | TRBJ1-1 | NA | TRBV6-5 | TGTGCCAGCAGGCCACTGAGAGGGATGAACACTGAAGCTTTCTTT | CASRPLRGMNTEAFF